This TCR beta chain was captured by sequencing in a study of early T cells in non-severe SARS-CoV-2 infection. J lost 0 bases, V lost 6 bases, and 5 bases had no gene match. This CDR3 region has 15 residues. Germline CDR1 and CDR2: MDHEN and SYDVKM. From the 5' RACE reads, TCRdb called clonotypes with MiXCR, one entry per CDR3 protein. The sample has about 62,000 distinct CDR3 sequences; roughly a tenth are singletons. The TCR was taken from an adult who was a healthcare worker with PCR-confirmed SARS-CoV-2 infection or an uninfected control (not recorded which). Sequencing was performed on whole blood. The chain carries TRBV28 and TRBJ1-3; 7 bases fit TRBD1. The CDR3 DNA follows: TGTGCCAGCAGCAGAGGGACAGCCTCTGGAAACACCATATATTTT. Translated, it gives CASSRGTASGNTIYF. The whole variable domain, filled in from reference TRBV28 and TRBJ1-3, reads DVKVTQSSRYLVKRTGEKVFLECVQDMDHENMFWYRQDPGLGLRLIYFSYDVKMKEKGDIPEGYSVSREKKERFSLILESASTNQTSMYLCASSRGTASGNTIYFGEGSWLTVV.